One sample yielded the 8 T cell receptor beta chains listed below, sequenced in a study of blood T cell repertoires in COVID-19. Some clones are missing from TCRdb's copy, which holds only in-frame ones; the method was immunoSEQ multiplex PCR. The data contain about 190,000 clones, approximately 80% of them seen just once; the ten biggest clones take up about 20%. Sequences were obtained from peripheral blood. The receptor source for this set is a human donor in a cohort sampled during active COVID-19.

This clone was seen a few times. The chain recombines TRBV6-5 with TRBJ1-2; 7 bases fit TRBD1. V lost 0 bases and J lost 6; bases outside the gene matches: 7. This CDR3 contains 15 residues. The germline CDR1 and CDR2 sequences are MNHEY and SVGAGI. Here the CDR3 DNA reads TGTGCCAGCAGTTACTCCCCGGGACAGAAACATGGCTACACCTTC. As protein: CASSYSPGQKHGYTF.

This chain joins TRBV6-5 and TRBJ1-2; D unclear. The CDR3 length is 12 residues. Trimming left V 10 bases short and J 4 bases short, with 13 bases between. CDR1 and CDR2 from the germline V gene are MNHEY and SVGAGI. CDR3 in amino acids: CATPTEFYGYTF. For the CDR3, the DNA is TGTGCCACCCCAACAGAGTTCTATGGCTACACCTTC.

The chain combines TRBV7-2 with TRBJ1-2; no definite D call. Germline loops: CDR1 SGHTA, CDR2 FQGNSA. The CDR3 is 14 residues long. V lost 5 bases, J lost 2 bases, and 12 bases lay in between. In nucleotides, the CDR3 is TGTGCCAGCAGCCACACCCACCCCAACTATGGCTACACCTTC. Protein: CASSHTHPNYGYTF.

The rearrangement uses TRBV4-1 and TRBJ2-7; D remains ambiguous. The CDR3 extends over 15 amino acids. In germline, CDR1 is MGHRA, CDR2 YSYEKL. Between the trimmed V and J ends, which lost 1 base and 6 bases, there was a span of 16 bases. CDR3 sequence: CASSQARYGPREQYF. As DNA, the CDR3 is TGCGCCAGCAGCCAAGCCAGGTATGGTCCGCGCGAGCAGTACTTC.

The chain combines TRBV15 with TRBJ2-3; the D gene is possibly TRBD2 (5 bases). The V end lost 1 base, the J end lost 3 bases, and 14 bases lay between the germline ends. This CDR3 has 16 residues. CDR1 and CDR2 (germline): LNHNV, YYDKDF (reference sequence). The CDR3 nucleotides read TGTGCCACCAGCAGAGGGGTCCCGGGAAGGACAGATACGCAGTATTTT. Translation: CATSRGVPGRTDTQYF.

This clone was detected a few times. The chain links TRBV7-9 to TRBJ2-3; the match to TRBD1 covers 7 bases. The CDR3 has 14 residues. Per the germline V gene, CDR1 is SEHNR and CDR2 is FQNEAQ (reference sequence). V was clipped by 5 bases and J by 2 bases; unmatched bases: 4. The CDR3 bases are TGTGCCAGCAGCCCCGGGACAGCCACAGATACGCAGTATTTT. Protein: CASSPGTATDTQYF.

The chain couples TRBV23-1 to TRBJ2-7; D may be TRBD2 (5 bases). Being an ORF, TRBV23-1 has a function that is uncertain. CDR3 length equals 12 residues. Trimming took off 2 bases at V and 3 bases at J, with 5 bases between the two ends. CDR3 sequence (DNA): TGCGCCAGCAGTCAACGGGACTACGAGCAGTACGTC. It yields the protein CASSQRDYEQYV.

The gene calls are TRBV4-1 and TRBJ1-4, with D perhaps matching TRBD1 (6 bases). CDR1 MGHRA and CDR2 YSYEKL come from the germline V gene. CDR3 size: 15 residues. V was pared by 2 bases and J by 2 bases, with 9 bases between. CDR3 sequence: CASSQLDRTNEKLFF. The CDR3 DNA sequence: TGCGCCAGCAGCCAACTAGACAGGACTAATGAAAAACTGTTTTTT.